Below, 2 T cell receptor beta chains from the same sample are listed, as sequenced in a study of T cell responses to AZD1222 COVID-19 vaccine. Clones were read by immunoSEQ multiplex PCR, and TCRdb kept only the in-frame ones, dropping some. The table records more than 100,000 clones, 80% to 90% of them present only once. The sample consisted of peripheral blood, taken on day 0 of AZD1222 vaccination. These receptors all come from an adult in good health.

The V and J genes are TRBV19 and TRBJ2-7; 11 bases align to TRBD1. Per the germline V gene, CDR1 is LNHDA and CDR2 is SQIVND (reference sequence). V was clipped by 4 bases and J by 4 bases; unmatched bases: 6. The CDR3 runs to 15 residues. The DNA of the CDR3 is TGTGCCAGTAGTACGGGACAGGGGGTCGGGTACGAGCAGTACTTC. Its protein is CASSTGQGVGYEQYF.

The genes are TRBV12-3 or TRBV12-4 and TRBJ2-7; 9 bases are a match to TRBD2. CDR3 length equals 13 residues. V was clipped by 6 bases and J by 2 bases; unmatched bases: 2. CDR3: CASRVAGAYEQYF. CDR3 in DNA: TGTGCCAGCAGAGTAGCGGGAGCCTACGAGCAGTACTTC.